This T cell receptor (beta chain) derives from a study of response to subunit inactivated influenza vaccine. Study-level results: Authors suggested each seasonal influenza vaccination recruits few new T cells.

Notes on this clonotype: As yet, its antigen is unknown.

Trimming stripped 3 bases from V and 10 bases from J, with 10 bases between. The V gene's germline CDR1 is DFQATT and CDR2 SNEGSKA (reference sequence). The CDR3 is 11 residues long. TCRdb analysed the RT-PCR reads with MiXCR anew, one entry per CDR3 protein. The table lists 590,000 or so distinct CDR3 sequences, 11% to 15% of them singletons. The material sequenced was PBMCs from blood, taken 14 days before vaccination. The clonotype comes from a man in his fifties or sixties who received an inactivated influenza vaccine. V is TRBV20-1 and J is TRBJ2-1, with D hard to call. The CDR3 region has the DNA TGCAGTGCTAGGAGTCGGCTAGAGCAGTTCTTC. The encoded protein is CSARSRLEQFF.